The 3 T cell receptor beta chains reported below all come from one sample, sequenced in a study of T cells in localized non-small cell lung cancer. Only in-frame clones appear in the TCRdb table, and some are missing; sequencing was by immunoSEQ multiplex PCR. This sample carries some 31,000 clones, 85% to 90% of them seen once, and the ten largest clones take under 5%. Sequences were derived from peripheral blood, sampled before any cancer treatment. These receptors all stem from a woman aged 40-69 years with stage I lung adenocarcinoma.

V usage is TRBV5-6 and J usage is TRBJ2-1; 8 bases line up with TRBD2. V lost 3 bases and J lost 3; bases outside the gene matches: 11. The CDR3 consists of 17 residues. Looked up from germline, CDR1 is SGHDT and CDR2 is YYEEEE. The CDR3 here is CASSWGLRGGNYNEQFF. The CDR3 DNA reads as TGTGCCAGCAGCTGGGGACTACGCGGGGGGAACTACAATGAGCAGTTCTTC.

V usage is TRBV19 and J usage is TRBJ1-1, with D unclear. Deletions cut 3 bases from V and 2 bases from J, with 13 bases between. The germline V gene has CDR1 LNHDA and CDR2 SQIVND (reference sequence). This CDR3 region has 15 residues. The CDR3 here is CASSIRPRSNTEAFF. The CDR3 DNA is TGTGCCAGTAGTATTAGGCCCAGGAGTAACACTGAAGCTTTCTTT.

The chain combines TRBV7-8 with TRBJ2-7, with 7 bases lining up with TRBD1. The length of the CDR3 is 14 residues. The V gene's germline CDR1 is SGHVS and CDR2 FQNEAQ. Germline trimming cut 0 bases from V and 5 bases from J; bases unmatched to any gene: 4. The DNA for the CDR3 is TGTGCCAGCAGCTTAGCGCCCAGGGGGAACGAGCAGTACTTC. Encoded protein: CASSLAPRGNEQYF.